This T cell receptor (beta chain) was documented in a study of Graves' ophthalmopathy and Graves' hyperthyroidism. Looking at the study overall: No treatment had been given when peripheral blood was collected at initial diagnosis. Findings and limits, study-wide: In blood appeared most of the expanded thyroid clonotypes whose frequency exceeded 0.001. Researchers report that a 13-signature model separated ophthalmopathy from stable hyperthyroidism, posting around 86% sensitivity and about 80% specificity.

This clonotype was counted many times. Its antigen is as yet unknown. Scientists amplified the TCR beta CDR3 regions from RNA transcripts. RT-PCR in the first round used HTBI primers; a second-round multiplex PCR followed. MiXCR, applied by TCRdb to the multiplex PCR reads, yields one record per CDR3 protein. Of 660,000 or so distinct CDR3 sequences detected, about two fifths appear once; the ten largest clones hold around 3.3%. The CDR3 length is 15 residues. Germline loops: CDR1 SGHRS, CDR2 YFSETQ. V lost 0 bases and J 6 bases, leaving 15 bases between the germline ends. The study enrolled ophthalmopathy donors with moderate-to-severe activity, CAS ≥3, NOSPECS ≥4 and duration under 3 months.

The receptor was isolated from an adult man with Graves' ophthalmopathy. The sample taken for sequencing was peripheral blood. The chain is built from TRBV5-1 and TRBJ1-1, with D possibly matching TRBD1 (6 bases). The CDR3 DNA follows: TGCGCCAGCAGCTTGGGGCCGTCGGGGGCAGCTGAAGCTTTCTTT. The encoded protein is CASSLGPSGAAEAFF.